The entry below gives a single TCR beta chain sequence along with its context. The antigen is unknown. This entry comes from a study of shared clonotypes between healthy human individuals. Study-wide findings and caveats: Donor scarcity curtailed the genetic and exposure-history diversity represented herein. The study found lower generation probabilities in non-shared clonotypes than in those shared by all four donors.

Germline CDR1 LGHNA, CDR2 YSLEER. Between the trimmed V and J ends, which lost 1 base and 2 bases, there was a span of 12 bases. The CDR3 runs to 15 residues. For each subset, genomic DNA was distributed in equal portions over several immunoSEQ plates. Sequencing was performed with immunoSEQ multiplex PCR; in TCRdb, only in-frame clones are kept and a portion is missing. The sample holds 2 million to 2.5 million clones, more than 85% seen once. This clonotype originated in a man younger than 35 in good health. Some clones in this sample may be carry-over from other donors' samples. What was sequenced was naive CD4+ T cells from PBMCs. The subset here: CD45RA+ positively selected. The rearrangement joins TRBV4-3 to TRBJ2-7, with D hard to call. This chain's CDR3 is CASSQATRSPYEQYF. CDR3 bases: TGCGCCAGCAGCCAAGCTACCAGGAGCCCCTACGAGCAGTACTTC.